This TCR beta chain derives from a study of CD8+ T cells in alopecia areata. Across the whole study: Those patients who were treated received oral tofacitinib, which was given at 5 to 10 mg twice daily for moderate-to-severe alopecia areata. Tofacitinib dosing lasted 6 to 18 months, which was then followed by 6 months off drug.

It was from alopecia areata patients that lesional scalp punch biopsies and peripheral blood were collected. Germline CDR1 is SQVTM and CDR2 is ANQGSEA. This CDR3 comprises 13 residues. The J segment lost 8 bases and the V segment lost 6 bases, leaving 12 bases of the junction unmatched. Following RNA extraction, reverse transcription yielded cDNA that acted as the sequencing template. Profiled with immunoSEQ multiplex PCR; TCRdb holds only in-frame clones, not every one. The table has 150,000 to 200,000 clones, 59% seen once. The TCR originated in a human donor with alopecia areata. The sample here was CD4+ T cells sorted from blood, taken at week 0. The V call is TRBV29-1, the J call TRBJ1-2; 7 bases are shared with TRBD1. The CDR3 loop reads CSVVTGTGEGYTF. In DNA form, the CDR3 reads TGCAGCGTCGTGACAGGGACGGGAGAGGGCTACACCTTC.